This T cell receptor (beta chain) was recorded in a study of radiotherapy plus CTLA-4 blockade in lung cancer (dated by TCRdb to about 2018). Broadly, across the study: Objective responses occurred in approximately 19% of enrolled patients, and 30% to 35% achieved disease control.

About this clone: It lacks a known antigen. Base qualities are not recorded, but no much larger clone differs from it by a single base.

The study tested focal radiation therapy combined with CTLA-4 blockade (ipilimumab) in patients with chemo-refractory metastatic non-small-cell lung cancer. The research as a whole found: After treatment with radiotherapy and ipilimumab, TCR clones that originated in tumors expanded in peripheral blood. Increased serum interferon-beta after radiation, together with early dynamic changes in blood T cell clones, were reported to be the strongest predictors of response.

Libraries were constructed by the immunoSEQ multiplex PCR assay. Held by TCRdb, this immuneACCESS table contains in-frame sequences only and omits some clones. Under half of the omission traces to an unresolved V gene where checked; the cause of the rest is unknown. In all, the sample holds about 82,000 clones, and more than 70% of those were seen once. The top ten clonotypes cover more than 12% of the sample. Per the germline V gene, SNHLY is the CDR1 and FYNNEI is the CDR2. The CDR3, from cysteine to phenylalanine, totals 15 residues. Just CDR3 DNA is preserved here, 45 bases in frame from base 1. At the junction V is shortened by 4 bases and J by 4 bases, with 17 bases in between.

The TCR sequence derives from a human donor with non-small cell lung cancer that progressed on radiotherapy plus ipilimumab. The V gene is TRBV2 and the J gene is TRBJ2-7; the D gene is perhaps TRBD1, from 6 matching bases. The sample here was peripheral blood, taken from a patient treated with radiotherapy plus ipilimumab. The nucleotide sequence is TGTGCCAGCAGTGCCCAACAGGGCCGGACGTACGAGCAGTACTTC. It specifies CASSAQQGRTYEQYF.